These T cell receptor beta chains were read from a single sample in a study of shared clonotypes between healthy human individuals. The protocol was immunoSEQ multiplex PCR, while the TCRdb copy is restricted to in-frame clones and leaves out a portion. The sample lists some 2,100,000 clones; almost 96% were seen once. The specimen sequenced was naive CD4+ T cells sorted from blood. These receptors came from a man aged 18 to 35 in good health. Each CDR3 is given with its conserved first and last residue. A D gene is named only where the DNA matches it firmly. The listing skips clone size in some rows; elsewhere it reads once, few, many or a size class.

clone_size,j_call,v_call,d_call,cdr3_aa,cdr3_nt
.,TRBJ2-7,TRBV7-9,TRBD2,CASSSSGSSYEQYF,TGTGCCAGCAGCTCTAGCGGGAGTTCCTACGAGCAGTACTTC
.,TRBJ1-6,TRBV11-1,.,CASSSTVYNSPLHF,TGTGCCAGCAGCTCGACAGTCTATAATTCACCCCTCCACTTT
once,TRBJ2-2,TRBV25-1,TRBD1,CATGDRGGLTGELFF,TGTGCCACCGGGGACAGGGGAGGCCTCACCGGGGAGCTGTTTTTT
.,TRBJ1-2,TRBV6-6,TRBD1,CASSRDRREYGYTF,TGTGCCAGCAGTCGGGACAGGCGAGAATATGGCTACACCTTC
.,TRBJ1-5,TRBV27,TRBD1,CASSFSGQDNQPQHF,TGTGCCAGCAGTTTTTCGGGACAGGACAATCAGCCCCAGCATTTT
.,TRBJ2-7,TRBV7-2,.,CASSFAVTYEQYF,TGTGCCAGCAGCTTTGCCGTAACCTACGAGCAGTACTTC
.,TRBJ2-1,TRBV7-9,TRBD2,CASSLPPGGGGYNEQFF,TGTGCCAGCAGCTTACCCCCGGGAGGGGGAGGTTACAATGAGCAGTTCTTC
.,TRBJ2-7,TRBV19,TRBD1,CASSRQGGYEQYF,TGTGCCAGTAGTAGACAGGGCGGCTACGAGCAGTACTTC
.,TRBJ1-2,TRBV9,TRBD1,CASKRDRANYGYTF,TGTGCCAGCAAACGGGACAGGGCGAACTATGGCTACACCTTC
.,TRBJ1-2,TRBV6-5,TRBD1,CASSYFGTGHGYTF,TGTGCCAGCAGTTACTTTGGGACAGGGCATGGCTACACCTTC
.,TRBJ1-5,TRBV5-1,.,CASSSGDGNQPQHF,TGCGCCAGCAGCTCGGGGGATGGCAATCAGCCCCAGCATTTT
once,TRBJ1-1,TRBV5-6,TRBD1,CASSLRQGATTEAFF,TGTGCCAGCAGCTTGAGACAGGGGGCGACAACTGAAGCTTTCTTT
.,TRBJ1-1,TRBV11-2,.,CASSTIENTEAFF,TGTGCCAGCAGCACAATCGAGAACACTGAAGCTTTCTTT
.,TRBJ1-5,TRBV28,.,CASWSGDGQPQHF,TGTGCCAGCTGGTCCGGGGATGGCCAGCCCCAGCATTTT
.,TRBJ2-5,TRBV5-1,TRBD2,CASSASWSGGGTQYF,TGCGCCAGCAGCGCGAGCTGGAGCGGGGGGGGGACCCAGTACTTC
.,TRBJ2-1,TRBV7-2,.,CASSVRRAQGSEQFF,TGTGCCAGCAGCGTCCGACGGGCCCAAGGCAGTGAGCAGTTCTTC
.,TRBJ2-7,TRBV5-5,.,CASSFWRSEQYF,TGTGCCAGCAGCTTTTGGAGGTCCGAGCAGTACTTC
.,TRBJ2-1,TRBV5-6,.,CASSFTLYNEQFF,TGTGCCAGCAGCTTCACTCTCTACAATGAGCAGTTCTTC
.,TRBJ2-7,TRBV7-2,.,CASSLDRGRYEQYF,TGTGCCAGCAGCTTAGATCGCGGCCGCTACGAGCAGTACTTC
.,TRBJ2-3,TRBV11-2,TRBD2,CASSPTTSGRANTQYF,TGTGCCAGCAGCCCGACGACTAGCGGGAGGGCAAATACGCAGTATTTT
.,TRBJ1-1,TRBV6-5,.,CASSYSTGGSYTEAFF,TGTGCCAGCAGTTACTCGACGGGGGGGAGTTACACTGAAGCTTTCTTT
.,TRBJ2-1,TRBV18,.,CASSPPGVQYNEQFF,TGTGCCAGCTCACCACCGGGCGTGCAGTACAATGAGCAGTTCTTC
.,TRBJ2-1,TRBV5-1,TRBD2,CASSLQGLAGVYNEQFF,TGCGCCAGCAGCCTTCAGGGACTAGCGGGAGTTTACAATGAGCAGTTCTTC
.,TRBJ1-5,TRBV15,.,CATSPRLGINQPQHF,TGTGCCACCAGCCCGCGGTTGGGTATCAATCAGCCCCAGCATTTT
.,TRBJ2-7,TRBV28,.,CASSFGDRSSYEQYF,TGTGCCAGCAGTTTCGGAGACCGGAGCTCCTACGAGCAGTACTTC
.,TRBJ2-7,TRBV5-1,TRBD2,CASSPMTSGRAGNEQYF,TGCGCCAGCAGCCCCATGACTAGCGGGAGGGCCGGTAACGAGCAGTACTTC
.,TRBJ2-5,TRBV5-1,.,CASSSVGVGGTQYF,TGCGCCAGCAGCTCCGTCGGGGTTGGGGGGACCCAGTACTTC
.,TRBJ1-4,TRBV7-9,.,CASSLGGTNEKLFF,TGTGCCAGCAGCTTAGGAGGAACTAATGAAAAACTGTTTTTT
.,TRBJ2-7,TRBV28,TRBD2,CASSPSYQFIFRSASGDYEQYF,TGTGCCAGCAGTCCAAGTTACCAATTTATATTTCGTTCCGCTAGCGGGGACTACGAGCAGTACTTC
once,TRBJ2-7,TRBV12-5,.,CASGPTQGAYEQYF,TGTGCTAGTGGCCCTACGCAAGGAGCCTACGAGCAGTACTTC
.,TRBJ2-5,TRBV5-1,TRBD1,CASSIGPTGEETQYF,TGCGCCAGCAGCATCGGACCCACAGGGGAAGAGACCCAGTACTTC
.,TRBJ2-3,TRBV11-2,.,CASRVRGSDTQYF,TGTGCCAGCAGGGTCCGGGGTTCGGATACGCAGTATTTT
.,TRBJ1-5,TRBV27,.,CASSLGTASNQPQHF,TGTGCCAGCAGTTTAGGTACTGCAAGCAATCAGCCCCAGCATTTT
.,TRBJ1-2,TRBV6-1,.,CASSESGIGYTF,TGTGCCAGCAGTGAATCAGGGATCGGCTACACCTTC
.,TRBJ2-1,TRBV28,TRBD1,CASSLWDRGSSYNEQFF,TGTGCCAGCAGTTTATGGGACAGGGGGTCCTCCTACAATGAGCAGTTCTTC
once,TRBJ2-3,TRBV5-1,.,CASSLVRRAGPDTQYF,TGCGCCAGCAGCTTGGTGAGGCGGGCGGGCCCAGATACGCAGTATTTT
.,TRBJ1-6,TRBV7-2,TRBD1,CASSRQGVDSPLHF,TGTGCCAGCAGTCGACAGGGGGTAGATTCACCCCTCCACTTT